This T cell receptor (beta chain) emerged from a study of blood T cell repertoires in COVID-19. Assay: immunoSEQ multiplex PCR; the TCRdb copy retains only in-frame clones and omits some. The sample has roughly 100,000 clones, roughly 79% seen once. The CDR3 length is 13 residues. Trimming pared 4 bases from V and 3 bases from J, leaving 9 bases between. The germline CDR1 and CDR2 sequences are LNHDA and SQIVND (reference sequence). The chain carries TRBV19 and TRBJ1-1; D remains unclear. This TCR was recovered from a man older than 75 with acute or convalescent COVID-19. The source material was peripheral blood. CDR3 amino acids: CASSKGVDTEAFF. The CDR3 DNA is TGTGCCAGTAGTAAGGGAGTTGACACTGAAGCTTTCTTT.